These 4 T cell receptor beta chains were sequenced from one sample in a study of T-cell memory formation after mild COVID-19 (dated by TCRdb to about 2021). The library was built by means of 5' RACE. Sequencer: Illumina NovaSeq 6000. The public reads were reanalyzed by TCRdb: fastp trimming at Q25, MiXCR alignment, in-frame beta chains only. CDR3 protein duplicates are merged, each entry listing the most common genes and DNA. This sample has about 390,000 distinct CDR3 sequences in its table, and roughly 15% of those were observed once. The ten largest clones add up to around a fifth of the sample. Sequencing was carried out using PBMCs or a T cell subset sorted from them (not recorded which). The receptors stem from a young man who had mild COVID-19 (a few samples of this study predate the infection). The sample titles of this study are shuffled in the database, so cell type and time point are left out; the donor was told from shared clones.

The V gene is TRBV7-2, the J gene TRBJ1-5; 10 bases map to TRBD1. The germline V gene has CDR1 SGHTA and CDR2 FQGNSA. The CDR3 spans 14 residues. J lost 6 bases, V lost 4 bases, and 3 bases had no gene match. CDR3 nucleotides: TGTGCCAGCAGCTACGGACAGGGGGGTCAGCCCCAGCATTTT. The encoded protein is CASSYGQGGQPQHF.

The chain combines TRBV18 with TRBJ2-5; D might be TRBD1 (5 bases). CDR3 size: 15 residues. Germline V gene sequence: CDR1 KGHSH, CDR2 LQKENI. V was clipped by 0 bases and J by 5 bases, with 13 bases between them. CDR3 amino acids: CASSPPGQIGETQYF. CDR3 bases: TGTGCCAGCTCACCACCGGGGCAAATCGGGGAGACCCAGTACTTC.

This clonotype showed up many times. J is TRBJ1-3 and V is TRBV7-9, with D possibly TRBD1 on 6 matching bases. CDR3 size: 14 residues. CDR1 is SEHNR and CDR2 is FQNEAQ in the germline V gene (reference sequence). V was cut by 6 bases and J by 1 base, with 10 bases left in between. The CDR3 DNA follows: TGTGCCAGCAGTTTTACAGGGTCTGGAAACACCATATATTTT. It specifies CASSFTGSGNTIYF.

The genes are TRBV20-1 and TRBJ2-1, with D hard to call. Trimming cost V 6 bases and J 8 bases, with 2 bases left between them. The germline CDR1 and CDR2 sequences are DFQATT and SNEGSKA (reference sequence). This CDR3 contains 8 residues. The CDR3 DNA sequence: TGCAGTGCCTATGAGCAGTTCTTC. This gives the protein CSAYEQFF.